Following are 9 T cell receptor beta chains from one sample sequenced in a study of technical replicates of blood from a handful of donors. Sequenced by immunoSEQ multiplex PCR; TCRdb stores in-frame clones only, minus some. Found here are tens of thousands of clones, roughly 93% of them singletons; the top ten hold roughly 0.23%. The sequenced material came from T cells isolated from PBMCs. These receptors were collected from a human donor in good health.

The genes are TRBV7-6 and TRBJ2-1; a possible D gene is TRBD2 (5 bases). This CDR3 contains 13 residues. V shed 5 bases and J shed 6 bases, with 11 bases lying between them. Germline CDR1 and CDR2: SGHVS and FNYEAQ. CDR3 sequence: CASSPGVVNEQFF. The CDR3 coding sequence is TGTGCCAGCAGCCCCGGGGTGGTCAATGAGCAGTTCTTC.

The J gene is TRBJ1-2, the V gene TRBV18; 8 nucleotides line up with TRBD1. With 3 bases clipped from V and 0 bases from J, the junction kept 12 bases outside the gene matches. CDR3 length: 18 residues. The germline CDR1 and CDR2 sequences are KGHSH and LQKENI. This chain's CDR3 is CASSPGTGLPTANYGYTF. The CDR3 DNA follows: TGTGCCAGCTCACCTGGGACAGGCCTACCGACAGCTAACTATGGCTACACCTTC.

The rearrangement links TRBV19 to TRBJ2-4; 8 positions match TRBD2. This CDR3 region has 17 residues. Trimming took 4 bases from V and 1 from J; bases not matched to a gene: 9. Germline V gives CDR1 LNHDA, CDR2 SQIVND (reference sequence). CDR3 loop: CASSTEGLGKAKNIQYF. The CDR3 bases are TGTGCCAGTAGTACGGAGGGACTAGGGAAGGCCAAAAACATTCAGTACTTC.

The sample holds one count of this clone. This sequence joins TRBV4-1 and TRBJ2-1, with 13 bases fitting TRBD2. Germline V CDR1 and CDR2: MGHRA, YSYEKL. The V and J ends lost 2 bases and 7 bases, in that order; junction bases with no gene match: 17. The CDR3 extends over 20 amino acids. The chain's CDR3 is CASSQKLWTSGGPFSNEQFF. DNA of the CDR3: TGCGCCAGCAGCCAAAAACTATGGACTAGCGGGGGCCCCTTCTCTAATGAGCAGTTCTTC.

The chain joins TRBV6-4 to TRBJ1-5; 10 nucleotides match TRBD1. The CDR3 totals 19 residues. The germline gives CDR1 MRHNA, CDR2 SNTAGT. The V and J ends lost 0 bases and 0 bases, in that order; junction bases with no gene match: 8. The CDR3 sequence: CASSDSKGQGVRSNQPQHF. DNA for the CDR3: TGTGCCAGCAGTGACTCGAAAGGACAGGGGGTCCGTAGCAATCAGCCCCAGCATTTT.

The chain is built from TRBV5-1 and TRBJ2-7; D is uncertain. CDR1 and CDR2 (germline): SGHRS, YFSETQ. V shed 3 bases and J shed 7 bases, with 11 bases lying between them. This CDR3 spans 12 amino acids. This chain's CDR3 is CASSSQGGEQYF. The CDR3 nucleotides are TGCGCCAGCAGCTCCCAAGGCGGTGAGCAGTACTTC.

J is TRBJ1-2 and V is TRBV2; tentative D call: TRBD1 (6 bases). Germline V gene sequence: CDR1 SNHLY, CDR2 FYNNEI. V was shortened by 6 bases and J by 0 bases, with 14 bases between the two germline ends. The CDR3 covers 15 residues. DNA of the CDR3: TGTGCCAGCAGGAAACCGGACAGATCTAACTATGGCTACACCTTC. As protein: CASRKPDRSNYGYTF.

V usage is TRBV7-9 and J usage is TRBJ2-1; TRBD2 aligns across 7 bases. Trimming took 4 bases from V and 6 from J; bases not matched to a gene: 9. Germline CDR1 and CDR2: SEHNR and FQNEAQ (reference sequence). CDR3 length: 15 amino acids. Here the CDR3 DNA reads TGTGCCAGCAGCTCCCAGCGGGGCCGGGCCAATGAGCAGTTCTTC. Protein: CASSSQRGRANEQFF.

The J gene is TRBJ2-1, the V gene TRBV2, with 8 bases matching TRBD1. There are 13 residues in the CDR3. Germline V gene lookup returns CDR1 SNHLY and CDR2 FYNNEI. V shed 6 bases and J 7 bases; nucleotides not matched to a gene: 5. CDR3 bases: TGTGCCAGCAGACAGGGGGGCGGTAATGAGCAGTTCTTC. Its protein is CASRQGGGNEQFF.